A single sample is the source of the 8 T cell receptor beta chains below, sequenced in a study of shared clonotypes between healthy human individuals. Naive CD8 populations comprised CD45RO-negative cells positively selected for CCR7, excluding terminally differentiated effector memory CD45RA+ cells. The assay was immunoSEQ multiplex PCR, and TCRdb's table has in-frame clones only and misses some. The sample consists of about 2.1 million clones, around 95% of them appearing once. Sequences were obtained from naive CD8+ T cells from PBMCs. The receptors stem from a man aged 18 to 30 in good health. Some clones in this sample may be carry-over from other donors' samples.

This clone was seen more than once but under ten times. The chain joins TRBV28 to TRBJ1-3; 8 bases match TRBD1. With 6 bases clipped from V and 2 bases from J, the junction kept 9 bases outside the gene matches. The CDR3 length is 16 residues. Germline V CDR1 and CDR2: MDHEN, SYDVKM. CDR3 in DNA: TGTGCCAGCAGGCTCGACAGGGGAGCACCTGGAAACACCATATATTTT. Translating gives CASRLDRGAPGNTIYF.

The chain joins TRBV25-1 to TRBJ2-7, with D perhaps matching TRBD1 or TRBD2 (6 bases each). Germline V gene sequence: CDR1 MGHDK, CDR2 SYGVNS. The length of the CDR3 is 15 residues. Trimming took off 3 bases at V and 3 bases at J, with 15 bases between the two ends. The CDR3 protein is CASSDPSGALYEQYF. CDR3 DNA: TGTGCCAGCAGTGACCCATCGGGGGCCCTCTACGAGCAGTACTTC.

The chain has TRBV19 and TRBJ2-1; perhaps TRBD2 as D (5 bases). This CDR3 has 16 amino acids. Germline CDR1 and CDR2: LNHDA and SQIVND (reference sequence). V dropped 5 bases and J dropped 7 bases, with 21 bases sitting between them. CDR3 region: CASSHGALFPGNEQFF. Written as DNA, the CDR3 is TGTGCCAGTAGTCACGGCGCCCTCTTTCCGGGGAATGAGCAGTTCTTC.

V usage is TRBV27 and J usage is TRBJ1-2; 8 nucleotides match TRBD1. Unmatched junction bases numbered 9, after V lost 4 bases and J lost 2 bases. Germline V gives CDR1 MNHEY, CDR2 SMNVEV (reference sequence). The CDR3 spans 16 residues. The CDR3 nucleotides read TGTGCCAGCAGTTCAACATACGGACAGGGAAACTATGGCTACACCTTC. Amino acids: CASSSTYGQGNYGYTF.

The V and J genes are TRBV5-5 and TRBJ2-7; D perhaps matches TRBD2 (6 bases). Germline-derived CDR1 and CDR2 are SGHKS and YYEKEE (reference sequence). V was trimmed by 1 base and J by 5 bases, leaving 13 bases between them. The CDR3 is 14 residues long. CDR3 region: CASSLRGKVDEQYF. The CDR3 bases are TGTGCCAGCAGCTTGCGCGGGAAGGTCGACGAGCAGTACTTC.

The chain has TRBV29-1 and TRBJ2-7; no definite D call. The length of the CDR3 is 12 residues. Germline-derived CDR1 and CDR2 are SQVTM and ANQGSEA. Trimming left V 6 bases short and J 3 bases short, with 12 bases between. CDR3 nucleotides: TGCAGCGTAGGATCGACGGGCTACGAGCAGTACTTC. It yields the protein CSVGSTGYEQYF.

This clone showed up just a few times. This sequence joins TRBV19 and TRBJ2-5; tentatively, D is TRBD2 (6 bases). Between the trimmed V and J ends, which lost 4 bases and 8 bases, there was a span of 14 bases. This CDR3 has 13 residues. CDR1 and CDR2 from the germline V gene are LNHDA and SQIVND (reference sequence). The CDR3 here is CASSTRGRETQYF. The CDR3 DNA is TGTGCCAGTAGTACCAGAGGGCGGGAAACCCAGTACTTC. Full variable domain (missing parts from reference TRBV19 and TRBJ2-5): DGGITQSPKYLFRKEGQNVTLSCEQNLNHDAMYWYRQDPGQGLRLIYYSQIVNDFQKGDIAEGYSVSREKKESFPLTVTSAQKNPTAFYLCASSTRGRETQYFGPGTRLLVL.

J is TRBJ2-1 and V is TRBV11-2, with TRBD1 as a possible D gene (6 bases). The CDR3 spans 16 residues. The V end lost 5 bases, the J end lost 3 bases, and 17 bases lay between the germline ends. Germline V lookup: CDR1 SGHAT, CDR2 FQNNGV. The CDR3 DNA reads as TGTGCCAGCAGCCCAAGGCCCGGGACAAACTACAATGAGCAGTTCTTC. Translation: CASSPRPGTNYNEQFF.